This TCR beta chain was captured in a study of T cells in Graves' hyperthyroidism and ophthalmopathy. Notes on the study in general: Most thyroid clonotypes with frequency above 0.001 were detected in blood.

For the diagnoses, clinical symptoms, serum thyroxine and TRAb, thyroid ultrasound and orbital computed tomography were used. The PBMCs were taken from approximately 9.7 ml of fresh peripheral blood. With regard to this clonotype: Its antigen is not identified.

RNA transcripts served as the template for amplifying TCR beta CDR3 regions. The HTBI set primed first-round TCR CDR3 RT-PCR. TCRdb re-analysed the multiplex PCR reads in MiXCR, keeping a single row per CDR3 protein. The sample gives a few hundred thousand distinct CDR3 sequences, roughly 22% of which show up once; 50% to 75% is in the top ten. The CDR3 totals 13 residues. CDR1 and CDR2 (germline): SGHRS, YFSETQ. Trimming stripped 0 bases from V and 5 bases from J, with 9 bases between. The chain links TRBV5-1 to TRBJ2-7; a weak D match, TRBD1 (6 bases). The sequence was obtained from a man aged 30-40 years with Graves' ophthalmopathy. The sample comprised blood. CDR3 sequence (DNA): TGCGCCAGCAGCTTGGGGACAGAACACGAGCAGTACTTC. Translating gives CASSLGTEHEQYF.